One sample yielded the 13 T cell receptor beta chains listed below, sequenced in a study of blood T cells in healthy people across ages (dated by TCRdb to the mid-2010s). Libraries came from 5' RACE. Sequencing instrument: Illumina HiSeq 2500. A second PCR of roughly 6 to 12 cycles was run with a J-beta primer mix and a sample-barcoded 5' primer. TCRdb reprocessed the public reads (quality trimming at Q25 with fastp, clone calling with MiXCR) and kept in-frame beta chains. Rows with one shared CDR3 protein collapse into an entry with the most common genes and DNA. The sample table contains roughly 800,000 distinct CDR3 sequences; only one count was recorded for roughly 25% of them. 2.5% to 3.5% of the sample is taken by the ten largest. In addition, the sample was reused for a study of T cells of mothers and their children.

Sequenced material: blood. The receptors originated from a boy aged 10-17 years in good health.

This clonotype has a handful of counts. This chain joins TRBV3-1 and TRBJ2-2, with 9 positions matching TRBD1. CDR3 length equals 17 residues. The junction had 7 bases not matched to a gene; V was cut back by 4 bases and J by 1 base. The V gene's germline CDR1 is LGHDT and CDR2 YNNKEL (reference sequence). The CDR3 sequence is CASSPGQGRKNTGELFF. CDR3 nucleotides: TGTGCCAGCAGCCCCGGACAGGGGCGGAAGAACACCGGGGAGCTGTTTTTT.

The chain has TRBV28 and TRBJ2-3, with D tentatively TRBD1 (6 bases). Trimming took 2 bases from V and 6 from J, leaving 21 bases between them. Germline V CDR1 and CDR2: MDHEN, SYDVKM. This CDR3 has 17 residues. DNA for the CDR3: TGTGCCAGCAGTTTAGCCCCCTTCGAGGGGGTTCGCGATACGCAGTATTTT. Its translation is CASSLAPFEGVRDTQYF. Complete variable domain (other parts from reference TRBV28 and TRBJ2-3): DVKVTQSSRYLVKRTGEKVFLECVQDMDHENMFWYRQDPGLGLRLIYFSYDVKMKEKGDIPEGYSVSREKKERFSLILESASTNQTSMYLCASSLAPFEGVRDTQYFGPGTRLTVL.

The chain is built from TRBV20-1 and TRBJ2-1, with 9 bases identical to TRBD2. The J call may be incorrect, as the DNA end agrees better with TRBJ2-7. Germline loops: CDR1 DFQATT, CDR2 SNEGSKA (reference sequence). CDR3 length equals 14 residues. The CDR3 loop is CSATGPAGGREQYF. CDR3 coding DNA: TGCAGTGCCACCGGTCCGGCGGGGGGGCGAGAGCAGTACTTC.

Details on this clonotype: The conserved final phenylalanine or tryptophan is absent from the CDR3, which likely points to a read error. V and J are TRBV5-1 and TRBJ1-4; a weak D match, TRBD1 (6 bases). The CDR3 has 14 residues. Germline V gene lookup returns CDR1 SGHRS and CDR2 YFSETQ. Trimming took 4 bases from V and 5 from J, leaving 12 bases between them. CDR3 loop: CASSPGQGNEKLFL. The CDR3, as DNA: TGCGCCAGCAGCCCGGGCCAGGGGAATGAAAAACTGTTTCTT.

The CDR3 region has the DNA TGCGCCAGCAGCTTGTCGACCCTCCAAGAGACCCAGTACTTC. Protein: CASSLSTLQETQYF. The V call is TRBV5-1, the J call TRBJ2-5; D unresolved. Germline V gives CDR1 SGHRS, CDR2 YFSETQ. With 1 base removed from V and 1 base from J, the gap between germline ends came to 8 bases. The CDR3 covers 14 residues.

The V and J genes are TRBV20-1 and TRBJ2-5; D remains unclear. The J call is doubtful: the DNA matches TRBJ2-7 better. CDR1 is DFQATT and CDR2 is SNEGSKA in the germline V gene (reference sequence). The CDR3 runs to 13 residues. CDR3 residues: CSARDGKTYEQYF. The DNA for the CDR3 is TGCAGTGCTAGAGACGGAAAGACCTACGAGCAGTACTTC.

This clonotype was seen more than once but under ten times. The rearrangement joins TRBV20-1 to TRBJ2-5; the match to TRBD2 covers 16 bases. The J call may be wrong; the DNA end is better matched by TRBJ2-1. Looked up from germline, CDR1 is DFQATT and CDR2 is SNEGSKA (reference sequence). The CDR3 extends over 14 amino acids. This CDR3 reads CSASGTSGGDEQFF. The DNA of the CDR3 is TGCAGTGCTAGTGGGACTAGCGGGGGGGATGAGCAGTTCTTC.

The V call is TRBV20-1, the J call TRBJ2-4, with D possibly called TRBD1 or TRBD2 (5 bases each). Germline CDR1 reads DFQATT; CDR2 reads SNEGSKA (reference sequence). V gave up 5 bases and J gave up 2 bases, with 13 bases separating them. This CDR3 contains 14 residues. CDR3 nucleotides: TGCAGTGCTTTCCAGGGACGTCCCAAAAACATTCAGTACTTC. Its protein product is CSAFQGRPKNIQYF.

The chain has TRBV9 and TRBJ1-2; 8 nucleotides match TRBD1. Germline lookup yields CDR1 SGDLS and CDR2 YYNGEE. The CDR3 runs 17 residues. V trimming: 3 bases; J trimming: 1 base; junction bases outside the gene matches: 11. CDR3 loop: CASSGTWTGTINYGYTF. The CDR3 coding sequence is TGTGCCAGCAGCGGGACATGGACAGGGACTATTAACTATGGCTACACCTTC.

A few counts support this clonotype. The chain has TRBV30 and TRBJ1-1; no definite D call. This CDR3 region has 17 residues. V lost 4 bases, J lost 2 bases, and 23 bases lay in between. Germline V CDR1 and CDR2: GTSNPN, SVGIG (reference sequence). This CDR3 is CAWKAPQRAAKNTEAFF. The CDR3 nucleotides are TGTGCCTGGAAGGCGCCCCAAAGGGCGGCTAAAAACACTGAAGCTTTCTTT.

V and J are TRBV7-2 and TRBJ1-5; D is possibly TRBD1 (5 bases). CDR3 size: 15 residues. The V gene's germline CDR1 is SGHTA and CDR2 FQGNSA. The V end lost 6 bases, the J end lost 2 bases, and 14 bases lay between the germline ends. This CDR3 reads CASSPGRGGNQPQHF. DNA of the CDR3: TGTGCCAGCAGTCCCGGGCGGGGCGGCAATCAGCCCCAGCATTTT.

Ten or more counts support this clonotype. V is TRBV10-3 and J is TRBJ2-5; D gene uncertain. In germline, CDR1 is ENHRY, CDR2 SYGVKD. V was pared by 6 bases and J by 5 bases, with 13 bases between. The CDR3 sequence is 13 residues long. DNA of the CDR3: TGTGCCATCAGCGACTCGGAAGTCGAGACCCAGTACTTC. This codes for CAISDSEVETQYF.

The chain carries TRBV12-3 or TRBV12-4 and TRBJ1-1, with 10 bases matching TRBD1. V was clipped by 3 bases and J by 5 bases; unmatched bases: 6. The CDR3 contains 15 residues. CDR3 protein: CASSLKTGGRTEAFF. CDR3 in DNA: TGTGCCAGCAGTTTGAAGACAGGGGGCCGAACTGAAGCTTTCTTT.